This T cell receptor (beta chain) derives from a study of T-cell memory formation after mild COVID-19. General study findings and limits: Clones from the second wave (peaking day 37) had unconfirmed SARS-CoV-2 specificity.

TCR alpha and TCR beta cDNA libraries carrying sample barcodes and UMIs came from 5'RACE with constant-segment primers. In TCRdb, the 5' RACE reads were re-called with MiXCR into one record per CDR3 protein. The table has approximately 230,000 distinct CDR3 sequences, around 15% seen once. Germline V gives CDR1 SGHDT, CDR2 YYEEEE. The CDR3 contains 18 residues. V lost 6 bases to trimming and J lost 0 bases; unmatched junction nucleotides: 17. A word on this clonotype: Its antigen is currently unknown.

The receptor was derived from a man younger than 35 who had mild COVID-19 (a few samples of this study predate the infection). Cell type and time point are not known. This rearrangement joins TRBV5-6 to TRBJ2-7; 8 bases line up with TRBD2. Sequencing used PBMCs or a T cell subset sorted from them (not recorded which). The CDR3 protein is CASIVGRRGGLLSYEQYF. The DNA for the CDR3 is TGTGCCAGCATAGTTGGTCGGCGCGGGGGGCTACTCTCCTACGAGCAGTACTTC.